One sample yielded the 5 T cell receptor beta chains listed below, sequenced in a study of cytomegalovirus exposure and HLA in healthy donors. PCR amplification relied on 60 Vbeta primers (plus 13 Jbeta primers). Sequencing used immunoSEQ multiplex PCR; TCRdb keeps in-frame clones, though not all of them. Of under 200,000 clones in the sample, roughly 85% were seen once. Sequenced input: PBMCs. These receptor sequences come from a woman aged 45-59 years in good health and CMV-seronegative.

J is TRBJ1-6 and V is TRBV6-6; D remains ambiguous. V lost 6 bases and J lost 9, with 15 bases in between. The length of the CDR3 is 14 residues. Germline CDR1 reads MNHNY; CDR2 reads SVGAGI (reference sequence). The CDR3, as DNA: TGTGCCAGCAGCCCCTCCGGGGAGGCTTCACCCCTCCACTTT. It encodes CASSPSGEASPLHF.

The V gene is TRBV18, the J gene TRBJ1-4; D is possibly TRBD1 (5 bases). The length of the CDR3 is 15 residues. Germline V lookup: CDR1 KGHSH, CDR2 LQKENI. V lost 4 bases and J lost 0, with 9 bases in between. CDR3 sequence: CASSLDRATNEKLFF. CDR3 DNA: TGTGCCAGCTCACTAGACAGAGCAACTAATGAAAAACTGTTTTTT. Full variable domain (remainder filled in from reference TRBV18 and TRBJ1-4): NAGVMQNPRHLVRRRGQEARLRCSPMKGHSHVYWYRQLPEEGLKFMVYLQKENIIDESGMPKERFSAEFPKEGPSILRIQQVVRGDSAAYFCASSLDRATNEKLFFGSGTQLSVL.

The chain uses TRBV7-7 and TRBJ2-1; D is unresolved. The germline V and J ends were trimmed by 1 base and 4 bases, with 8 bases remaining between them. The CDR3 has 14 residues. In germline, CDR1 is SSHAT, CDR2 FNYEAQ (reference sequence). The CDR3 DNA reads TGTGCCAGCAGCTTAGGACCAGGATACAATGAGCAGTTCTTC. Protein: CASSLGPGYNEQFF.

CDR3 sequence: CASSVDRGETQYF. The CDR3 bases are TGTGCCAGCAGCGTAGATCGGGGTGAGACCCAGTACTTC. This chain connects TRBV7-3 to TRBJ2-5; the D gene is possibly TRBD2 (5 bases). Germline loops: CDR1 SGHTA, CDR2 FQGTGA. V was pared by 5 bases and J by 5 bases, with 12 bases between. This CDR3 has 13 amino acids.

The rearrangement joins TRBV4-3 to TRBJ2-3; possible D gene TRBD1, 5 bases. The CDR3 runs 18 residues. Trimming removed 0 bases at V and 2 bases at J, with 18 bases between. Germline CDR1 LGHNA, CDR2 YSLEER. DNA for the CDR3: TGCGCCAGCAGCCAAGAACCACCCAGGGTTCTGGACACAGATACGCAGTATTTT. Its protein is CASSQEPPRVLDTDTQYF.